Listed below are T cell receptor beta chains from one sample, sequenced in a study of shared clonotypes between healthy human individuals. Profiling relied on immunoSEQ multiplex PCR, and the TCRdb table lists in-frame clones only, not all of them. Altogether approximately 1.4 million clones are present, approximately 98% being singletons, with the ten largest covering roughly 0.45%. The specimen was naive CD4+ T cells sorted from blood. The receptors here all came from a man aged 25-45 years in good health. Each CDR3 is given without its conserved first and last residue. Fields, in order: J gene, V gene, CDR3 protein.

TRBJ2-1 | TRBV5-1 | ASSLDGTGRDEQF
TRBJ2-7 | TRBV7-5 | ARSFTSGDRDSFLEQY
TRBJ2-1 | TRBV11-2 | ASSHPRDRDLNEQF
TRBJ2-7 | TRBV4-1 | ASSQGALGTGGEQY
TRBJ2-7 | TRBV5-1 | ASKTLGDYGYEQY
TRBJ2-2 | TRBV28 | ASSYLLGDGELF
TRBJ2-1 | TRBV27 | ASSLRQRRDNEQF
TRBJ2-7 | TRBV5-6 | ASSPGLPAGEQY
TRBJ2-2 | TRBV5-1 | ASSLFQGGELF
TRBJ2-7 | TRBV2 | ASSEAQLAGIPYEQY
TRBJ2-3 | TRBV19 | ASTLRLAASTDTQY
TRBJ1-1 | TRBV18 | ASSPRGGREYNTEAF
TRBJ2-3 | TRBV27 | ASSLAGRTTDTQY
TRBJ1-5 | TRBV5-1 | ASRVGTDSNQPQH
TRBJ1-1 | TRBV7-9 | ASSLSAGVNTEAF
TRBJ2-7 | TRBV28 | ASSATRQY
TRBJ1-3 | TRBV5-1 | ASSLNGASGNTIY
TRBJ2-7 | TRBV13 | ASSLGQGINEQY
TRBJ2-1 | TRBV4-3 | ASSRRDRYNEQF
TRBJ2-3 | TRBV28 | ASSLFSDTQY
TRBJ1-2 | TRBV28 | ASSSPSLNRDYGYT
TRBJ1-5 | TRBV19 | ASRRVVTFGNQPQH
TRBJ2-7 | TRBV5-1 | ASSIGQGASYEQY
TRBJ1-2 | TRBV19 | ASSSPGGGSLNYGYT
TRBJ2-3 | TRBV5-1 | ASSLDNTQY
TRBJ1-5 | TRBV4-3 | ASSQEYREGPQH